This T cell receptor beta chain originates from a study of control samples from healthy donors and cancer patients. The table came from immunoSEQ multiplex PCR; TCRdb's copy has only in-frame clones and leaves some out. The sample includes some 120,000 clones, around nine tenths seen only once; the top ten take 2% to 2.5%. The CDR3 extends over 14 amino acids. V lost 0 bases and J lost 9; bases outside the gene matches: 4. Germline lookup yields CDR1 GTSNPN and CDR2 SVGIG (reference sequence). The sequencing input was blood. The TCR comes from a man younger than 35 in good health. The chain has TRBV30 and TRBJ1-6; the match to TRBD1 covers 8 bases. The CDR3 DNA is TGTGCCTGGAGTGTGGGGACAGGCTCTTCACCCCTCCACTTT. Translating gives CAWSVGTGSSPLHF. Combining the CDR3 with reference TRBV30 and TRBJ1-6 gives the whole variable domain SQTIHQWPATLVQPVGSPLSLECTVEGTSNPNLYWYRQAAGRGLQLLFYSVGIGQISSEVPQNLSASRPQDRQFILSSKKLLLSDSGFYLCAWSVGTGSSPLHFGNGTRLTVT.